This T cell receptor (beta chain) was observed in a study of cytomegalovirus exposure and HLA in healthy donors. Study-level points and caveats: Reports credit the classifier with highly specific, highly sensitive diagnosis of cytomegalovirus status. Later work showed greater clonal expansion in HLA-associated TCR beta chains than in equally common others.

The study ran its PCR with 60 Vbeta and 13 Jbeta primers. Sequenced by immunoSEQ multiplex PCR; TCRdb stores in-frame clones only, minus some. The data hold some 150,000 clones, with 60% to 80% observed a single time. Concerning this clone itself: Its antigen remains unknown.

Donors sampled were nominally healthy, though unrecorded immune exposures were likely. The CDR3 sequence is 14 residues long. Trimming left V 4 bases short and J 0 bases short, with 12 bases between. Looked up from germline, CDR1 is SQVTM and CDR2 is ANQGSEA. The chain has TRBV29-1 and TRBJ1-1; D is ambiguous. This receptor was obtained from a female donor in good health and CMV-seronegative. Material: PBMCs. CDR3 protein: CSVGLYGVNTEAFF. The CDR3 nucleotides read TGCAGCGTTGGTTTGTACGGGGTGAACACTGAAGCTTTCTTT.